These T cell receptor beta chains were read from a single sample in a study of lymphopenia after photon versus proton radiotherapy. The assay was immunoSEQ multiplex PCR, and TCRdb's table has in-frame clones only and misses some. The sample holds around 24,000 clones, approximately 85% seen once. The starting material was peripheral blood, obtained from a patient treated with photon-based radiotherapy. The receptors originated from a man aged 30 to 45 with gastric cancer. The CDR3 runs from the conserved cysteine through the conserved F or W. Fields, in order: clone size, J gene, V gene, D gene, CDR3 DNA, CDR3 protein. The D gene is left open where the match is weak. Rows may omit the clone size; those that give it use once, few, many or a size class.

size: once
J: TRBJ2-2
V: TRBV5-6
D: NA
DNA: TGTGCCAGCAGAAAGAATGGGGCGAACACCGGGGAGCTGTTTTTT
CDR3: CASRKNGANTGELFF

size: NA
J: TRBJ1-5
V: TRBV7-2
D: TRBD1
DNA: TGTGCCAGCAGCTTAGAGGGGGCGCGCAATCAGCCCCAGCATTTT
CDR3: CASSLEGARNQPQHF

size: NA
J: TRBJ1-6
V: TRBV2
D: NA
DNA: TGTGCCAGCACTTCTTCCGGGACACAACTTAATTCACCCCTCCACTTT
CDR3: CASTSSGTQLNSPLHF

size: NA
J: TRBJ1-1
V: TRBV19
D: NA
DNA: TGTGCCAGTAGTATAGCCGGGAAGACTGAAGCTTTCTTT
CDR3: CASSIAGKTEAFF

size: NA
J: TRBJ1-2
V: TRBV5-5
D: TRBD1
DNA: TGTGCCAGCAGCTTGTACGGGACAGGCGATAACTATGGCTACACCTTC
CDR3: CASSLYGTGDNYGYTF

size: once
J: TRBJ1-1
V: TRBV6-5
D: NA
DNA: TGTGCCAGCAGTGTAATCGGGAGGGGTACTGAAGCTTTCTTT
CDR3: CASSVIGRGTEAFF

size: NA
J: TRBJ2-1
V: TRBV5-1
D: TRBD1
DNA: TGCGCCAGCAGCTTTGGGTACAGGGGCTCTTACAATGAGCAGTTCTTC
CDR3: CASSFGYRGSYNEQFF

size: NA
J: TRBJ2-3
V: TRBV12-5
D: TRBD2
DNA: TGTGCTAGTGGTTTGGGGGCTAGCGGGAGAGGCACGCAGTATTTT
CDR3: CASGLGASGRGTQYF

size: once
J: TRBJ1-2
V: TRBV7-9
D: NA
DNA: TGTGCCAGCAGCTTTGGAGGAGGGGACTATGGCTACACCTTC
CDR3: CASSFGGGDYGYTF

size: NA
J: TRBJ2-1
V: TRBV11-1
D: NA
DNA: TGTGCCAGCAGCTTAGCGGAACTACGCAATGAGCAGTTCTTC
CDR3: CASSLAELRNEQFF

size: NA
J: TRBJ2-5
V: TRBV25-1
D: NA
DNA: TGTGCGACAATAGAGGGTCGTCTAGAGACCCAGTACTTC
CDR3: CATIEGRLETQYF

size: NA
J: TRBJ2-1
V: TRBV29-1
D: TRBD2
DNA: TGCAGCGTTGAAAAAAGACTAGCGGGAGTTTATAGATACAATGAGCAGTTCTTC
CDR3: CSVEKRLAGVYRYNEQFF

size: NA
J: TRBJ2-1
V: TRBV19
D: NA
DNA: TGTGCCAGTACCCTCGATACGGGGAATGAGCAGTTCTTC
CDR3: CASTLDTGNEQFF

size: once
J: TRBJ1-2
V: TRBV6-1
D: TRBD1
DNA: TGTGCCAGCAGTCCTCTGGACAGGGCGCACTATGGCTACACCTTC
CDR3: CASSPLDRAHYGYTF

size: NA
J: TRBJ2-5
V: TRBV4-3
D: NA
DNA: TGCGCCAGCAGCCAAGAGAGGGTTTTGGAGACCCAGTACTTC
CDR3: CASSQERVLETQYF

size: once
J: TRBJ1-5
V: TRBV28
D: NA
DNA: TGTGCCAGCAGCGCCGGACAGAATCAGCCCCAGCATTTT
CDR3: CASSAGQNQPQHF

size: NA
J: TRBJ1-6
V: TRBV27
D: NA
DNA: TGTGCCAGCAGTTCACAGGAGAGCTCCTATAATTCACCCCTCCACTTT
CDR3: CASSSQESSYNSPLHF

size: NA
J: TRBJ2-5
V: TRBV7-3
D: NA
DNA: TGTGCCAGCAGCCCTCACGCGGCAGACACGAGACAAGAGACCCAGTACTTC
CDR3: CASSPHAADTRQETQYF

size: once
J: TRBJ1-5
V: TRBV18
D: NA
DNA: TGTGCCAGCTCACTTACTAATCAGCCCCAGCATTTT
CDR3: CASSLTNQPQHF

size: NA
J: TRBJ2-7
V: TRBV6-5
D: NA
DNA: TGTGCCAGCAGTTACGGGCCCTACGAGCAGTACTTC
CDR3: CASSYGPYEQYF

size: once
J: TRBJ1-1
V: TRBV7-2
D: TRBD1
DNA: TGTGCCAGCAGCCGACAGGGGGACACTGAAGCTTTCTTT
CDR3: CASSRQGDTEAFF

size: NA
J: TRBJ1-1
V: TRBV6-9
D: NA
DNA: TGTGCCAGCAGTCGCAGGGCGAACACTGAAGCTTTCTTT
CDR3: CASSRRANTEAFF

size: NA
J: TRBJ2-5
V: TRBV19
D: NA
DNA: TGTGCCAGCACCTCTCAGGGTTGGGAGACCCAGTACTTC
CDR3: CASTSQGWETQYF

size: NA
J: TRBJ2-3
V: TRBV6-1
D: NA
DNA: TGTGCCAGCAGTGATGGCGGGATCAACACAGATACGCAGTATTTT
CDR3: CASSDGGINTDTQYF

size: NA
J: TRBJ1-6
V: TRBV6-5
D: NA
DNA: TGTGCCAGCAGCCTAGAGGGCAGAGGTTTTTCACCCCTCCACTTT
CDR3: CASSLEGRGFSPLHF

size: NA
J: TRBJ1-2
V: TRBV19
D: NA
DNA: TGTGCCAGCTGGGAGTTGTACTATGGCTACACCTTC
CDR3: CASWELYYGYTF

size: NA
J: TRBJ1-2
V: TRBV14
D: NA
DNA: TGTGCCAGCAGCCAAGTTTATGGGGCTTCTGGCTACACCTTC
CDR3: CASSQVYGASGYTF

size: once
J: TRBJ1-1
V: TRBV5-1
D: NA
DNA: TGCGCCAGCAGCTTGGGAGCGGGGGTTGACACTGAAGCTTTCTTT
CDR3: CASSLGAGVDTEAFF

size: NA
J: TRBJ2-3
V: TRBV6-6
D: NA
DNA: TGTGCCAGCAGCCGGAGTAGCACAGATACGCAGTATTTT
CDR3: CASSRSSTDTQYF

size: once
J: TRBJ2-6
V: TRBV5-8
D: NA
DNA: TGTGCCAGCAGCTTGATAATAACGGGTGATGGGGCCAACGTCCTGACTTTC
CDR3: CASSLIITGDGANVLTF

size: NA
J: TRBJ2-2
V: TRBV19
D: NA
DNA: TGTGCCAGCAGAGAGCCCGGGGAGCTGTTTTTT
CDR3: CASREPGELFF

size: NA
J: TRBJ1-1
V: TRBV5-5
D: NA
DNA: TGTGCCAGCAGCTTGGGACAGGACACTGAAGCTTTCTTT
CDR3: CASSLGQDTEAFF

size: NA
J: TRBJ1-1
V: TRBV2
D: NA
DNA: TGTGCCAGCAGTGTTATCCTTATGAACACTGAAGCTTTCTTT
CDR3: CASSVILMNTEAFF

size: once
J: TRBJ2-7
V: TRBV5-5
D: TRBD1
DNA: TGTGCCAGCAGCCTGGGACAGGTCTACGAGCAGTACTTC
CDR3: CASSLGQVYEQYF

size: few
J: TRBJ1-2
V: TRBV18
D: TRBD1
DNA: TGTGCCAGCTCAACCGACAGGGTTTATGGCTACACCTTC
CDR3: CASSTDRVYGYTF

size: NA
J: TRBJ2-1
V: TRBV28
D: TRBD2
DNA: TGTGCCAGCCAGGGGACTAGCGCCTACAATGAGCAGTTCTTC
CDR3: CASQGTSAYNEQFF

size: NA
J: TRBJ1-4
V: TRBV6-5
D: TRBD1
DNA: TGTGCCAGCAGGAATTACAGGGGGCATGAAAAACTGTTTTTT
CDR3: CASRNYRGHEKLFF

size: NA
J: TRBJ2-7
V: TRBV12-5
D: NA
DNA: TGTGCTAGTGGTTTGGGGCGGCACGGGGAGCAGTACTTC
CDR3: CASGLGRHGEQYF

size: NA
J: TRBJ1-3
V: TRBV29-1
D: NA
DNA: TGCAGCGTGAACGCGAGGGACTCTGGAAACACCATATATTTT
CDR3: CSVNARDSGNTIYF

size: NA
J: TRBJ2-4
V: TRBV19
D: NA
DNA: TGTGCCAGTAGTATATATTCCCCCGGACTCGAGGGCATTCAGTACTTC
CDR3: CASSIYSPGLEGIQYF

size: NA
J: TRBJ2-3
V: TRBV19
D: NA
DNA: TGTGCCAGTAGTTCCCTCCGAACCAACACAGATACGCAGTATTTT
CDR3: CASSSLRTNTDTQYF

size: NA
J: TRBJ2-1
V: TRBV2
D: NA
DNA: TGTGCCAGCAGCATTGGAGCGAACAATGAGCAGTTCTTC
CDR3: CASSIGANNEQFF

size: NA
J: TRBJ2-3
V: TRBV28
D: NA
DNA: TGTGCCAGCAATTCTTTAGCGGCATCGCAGTATTTT
CDR3: CASNSLAASQYF

size: NA
J: TRBJ1-2
V: TRBV15
D: NA
DNA: TGTGCCACCAGCAGGGGAGGGGCCTATGGCTACACCTTC
CDR3: CATSRGGAYGYTF

size: once
J: TRBJ2-3
V: TRBV6-1
D: NA
DNA: TGTGCCAGCAGTGAAGCGGGAGTTGGTTCAGATACGCAGTATTTT
CDR3: CASSEAGVGSDTQYF

size: NA
J: TRBJ1-1
V: TRBV5-1
D: NA
DNA: TGCGCCAGCAGCTTGAGCTTCCAGGGGACTGAAGCTTTCTTT
CDR3: CASSLSFQGTEAFF

size: few
J: TRBJ2-4
V: TRBV20-1
D: NA
DNA: TGCAGTGGTGGGAGCTCTAACATTCAGTACTTC
CDR3: CSGGSSNIQYF

size: NA
J: TRBJ2-2
V: TRBV7-2
D: TRBD2
DNA: TGTGCCAGCAGCTTAGCTAGCGGGACCGGCGGGGAGCTGTTTTTT
CDR3: CASSLASGTGGELFF

size: NA
J: TRBJ1-1
V: TRBV5-1
D: TRBD1
DNA: TGCGCCAGCAGAACTTCTCCTCCGGGACAGGGGTACACTGAAGCTTTCTTT
CDR3: CASRTSPPGQGYTEAFF

size: NA
J: TRBJ2-5
V: TRBV18
D: TRBD1
DNA: TGTGCCAGCTCACCTCTCCGGGACAGCCAAGAGACCCAGTACTTC
CDR3: CASSPLRDSQETQYF

size: NA
J: TRBJ2-1
V: TRBV19
D: NA
DNA: NA
CDR3: CASSIVLVGGTEQFF

size: NA
J: TRBJ2-7
V: TRBV7-8
D: NA
DNA: TGTGCCAGCAGCTCCCCACTCGGGATGAACTACGAGCAGTACTTC
CDR3: CASSSPLGMNYEQYF

size: once
J: TRBJ2-3
V: TRBV4-2
D: NA
DNA: TGTGCCAGCAGCCAAGATTTCAGCACAGATACGCAGTATTTT
CDR3: CASSQDFSTDTQYF

size: NA
J: TRBJ1-2
V: TRBV5-4
D: TRBD1
DNA: TGTGCCAGCAGCTCTGGGCAGGGGGCAGTAAGTGGCTACACCTTC
CDR3: CASSSGQGAVSGYTF

size: NA
J: TRBJ1-4
V: TRBV4-1
D: NA
DNA: TGCGCCAGCGCGGGACTCCTGGGGGAAAAACTGTTTTTT
CDR3: CASAGLLGEKLFF

size: NA
J: TRBJ1-5
V: TRBV19
D: NA
DNA: TGTGCCAGTAGTATACGGGGGTATAGCAATCAGCCCCAGCATTTT
CDR3: CASSIRGYSNQPQHF

size: NA
J: TRBJ1-1
V: TRBV19
D: NA
DNA: TGTGCCAGTATAGCTGGAAGGGATGAAGCTTTCTTT
CDR3: CASIAGRDEAFF

size: NA
J: TRBJ1-4
V: TRBV12-5
D: TRBD1
DNA: TGTGCTAGTGGAACAGGGGGAGGAGAAAAACTGTTTTTT
CDR3: CASGTGGGEKLFF

size: NA
J: TRBJ1-2
V: TRBV19
D: NA
DNA: TGTGCCAGCACGGTTGGAGGACCCAACTATGGCTACACCTTC
CDR3: CASTVGGPNYGYTF

size: NA
J: TRBJ2-7
V: TRBV9
D: TRBD2
DNA: TGTGCCAGCAGCCCCCCCCCGGTAGCGGGACAATGGGAGCAGTACTTC
CDR3: CASSPPPVAGQWEQYF